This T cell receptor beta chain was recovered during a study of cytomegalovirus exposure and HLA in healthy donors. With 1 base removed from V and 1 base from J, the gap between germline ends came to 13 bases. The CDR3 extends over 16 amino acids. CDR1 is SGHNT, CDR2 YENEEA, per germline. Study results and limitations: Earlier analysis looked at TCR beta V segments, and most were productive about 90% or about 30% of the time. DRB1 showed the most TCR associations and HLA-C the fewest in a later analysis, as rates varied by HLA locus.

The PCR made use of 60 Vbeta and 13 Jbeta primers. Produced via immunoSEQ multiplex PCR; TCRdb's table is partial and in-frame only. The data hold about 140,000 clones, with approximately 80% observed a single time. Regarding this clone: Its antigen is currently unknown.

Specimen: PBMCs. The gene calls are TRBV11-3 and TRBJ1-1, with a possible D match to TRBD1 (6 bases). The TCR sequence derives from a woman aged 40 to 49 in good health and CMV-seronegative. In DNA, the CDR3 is TGTGCCAGCAGCTTAGGTCCCCTACAGGGGAACACTGAAGCTTTCTTT. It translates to CASSLGPLQGNTEAFF.